Following are 25 T cell receptor beta chains from one sample sequenced in a study of cytotoxic CD8 clonotypes in ibrutinib-treated CLL. Assay used: immunoSEQ multiplex PCR; TCRdb lists only in-frame clones, some missing. The sample contains 110,000 to 150,000 clones, about 78% of which appear only once. Sequencing used PBMCs, obtained after 24 months of ibrutinib treatment. Receptor source: a human donor with chronic lymphocytic leukemia.

The table lists this clone with a few counts. This chain links TRBV18 with TRBJ1-5; D may be TRBD1 (5 bases). Germline CDR1 KGHSH, CDR2 LQKENI. The ends were cut back, 3 bases at V and 6 bases at J, with 18 bases in the middle. This CDR3 has 16 amino acids. CDR3 residues: CASSPASLSGSQPQHF. For the CDR3, the DNA is TGTGCCAGCTCACCCGCCTCGCTGTCAGGGAGTCAGCCCCAGCATTTT. Looking up the rest from reference TRBV18 and TRBJ1-5 gives the full variable domain: NAGVMQNPRHLVRRRGQEARLRCSPMKGHSHVYWYRQLPEEGLKFMVYLQKENIIDESGMPKERFSAEFPKEGPSILRIQQVVRGDSAAYFCASSPASLSGSQPQHFGDGTRLSIL.

In this sample, this clone turned up once. The rearrangement links TRBV5-6 to TRBJ2-6; D is unresolved. Trimming cost V 0 bases and J 4 bases, with 5 bases left between them. Germline values: CDR1 SGHDT, CDR2 YYEEEE. The CDR3 runs 14 residues. The CDR3 spells CASSLGRGANVLTF. The CDR3 bases are TGTGCCAGCAGCTTGGGGCGAGGGGCCAACGTCCTGACTTTC. The full variable domain, in which reference TRBV5-6 and TRBJ2-6 provide the parts outside the CDR3, is DAGVTQSPTHLIKTRGQQVTLRCSPKSGHDTVSWYQQALGQGPQFIFQYYEEEERQRGNFPDRFSGHQFPNYSSELNVNALLLGDSALYLCASSLGRGANVLTFGAGSRLTVL.

The chain's CDR3 is CASSLVSPSGRGEQFF. The CDR3 DNA sequence: TGTGCCAGCAGCTTGGTTTCCCCCTCGGGAAGGGGTGAGCAGTTCTTC. V is TRBV5-6 and J is TRBJ2-1; D possibly uses TRBD1 or TRBD2 (5 bases each). V lost 0 bases, J lost 9 bases, and 19 bases lay in between. Germline V lookup: CDR1 SGHDT, CDR2 YYEEEE. The CDR3 is 16 amino acids.

The V and J genes are TRBV30 and TRBJ2-2, with 7 bases that match TRBD1. Unmatched junction bases numbered 8, after V lost 5 bases and J lost 2 bases. This CDR3 contains 15 residues. Looked up from germline, CDR1 is GTSNPN and CDR2 is SVGIG (reference sequence). The CDR3 sequence: CAWDLGTANTGELFF. In DNA, the CDR3 is TGTGCCTGGGATCTCGGGACAGCAAACACCGGGGAGCTGTTTTTT.

Only one count was recorded for this clone. The CDR3, as DNA: TGTGCCAGCAGCCAAACGGACAGGGGCGTTAACTATGGCTACACCTTC. This gives the protein CASSQTDRGVNYGYTF. The V and J genes are TRBV4-2 and TRBJ1-2; 9 positions match TRBD1. Germline V gene sequence: CDR1 LGHNA, CDR2 YNFKEQ. With 2 bases clipped from V and 1 base from J, the junction kept 5 bases outside the gene matches. The CDR3 is 16 amino acids.

The rearrangement uses TRBV4-2 and TRBJ1-1, with D unclear. The length of the CDR3 is 15 residues. With 0 bases removed from V and 1 base from J, the gap between germline ends came to 9 bases. Looked up from germline, CDR1 is LGHNA and CDR2 is YNFKEQ. CDR3 sequence: CASSQEQQRNTEAFF. The CDR3 coding sequence is TGTGCCAGCAGCCAAGAACAACAGCGGAACACTGAAGCTTTCTTT.

The rearrangement uses TRBV4-2 and TRBJ1-1; 9 bases are a match to TRBD1. From germline, CDR1 is LGHNA and CDR2 YNFKEQ. CDR3 size: 15 residues. Trimming took 4 bases from V and 4 from J; bases not matched to a gene: 7. The CDR3 is CASSLTDRGGTEAFF. Here the CDR3 DNA reads TGTGCCAGCAGCCTGACGGACAGGGGAGGCACTGAAGCTTTCTTT.

V and J are TRBV7-9 and TRBJ2-7, with D perhaps matching TRBD2 (5 bases). Germline CDR1 SEHNR, CDR2 FQNEAQ (reference sequence). CDR3 length: 12 amino acids. V shed 3 bases and J shed 5 bases, with 8 bases lying between them. For the CDR3, the DNA is TGTGCCAGCAGCTTGAACGGGAACGAGCAGTACTTC. Translation: CASSLNGNEQYF.

The table lists this clone with a few counts. V is TRBV10-3 and J is TRBJ2-3; tentative D call: TRBD1 (5 bases). The CDR3 length is 11 residues. CDR1 and CDR2 from the germline V gene are ENHRY and SYGVKD. Trimming removed 10 bases from V and 3 bases from J, with 8 bases in between. This CDR3 is CATAGTDTQYF. CDR3 DNA sequence: TGTGCCACCGCAGGGACAGATACGCAGTATTTT.

This clone has a handful of counts. V and J are TRBV7-3 and TRBJ1-3, with D possibly matching TRBD1 (6 bases). CDR1 is SGHTA and CDR2 is FQGTGA in the germline V gene. Trimming cost V 0 bases and J 0 bases, with 9 bases left between them. The CDR3 sequence is 16 residues long. The CDR3 reads CASSLTGTLSGNTIYF. The CDR3 nucleotides are TGTGCCAGCAGCTTAACGGGGACACTCTCTGGAAACACCATATATTTT.

This clone was picked up a small number of times. The chain joins TRBV6-5 to TRBJ2-4; D is uncertain. Germline CDR1 is MNHEY and CDR2 is SVGAGI. The CDR3 consists of 13 residues. The ends were cut back, 7 bases at V and 6 bases at J, with 13 bases in the middle. The CDR3 here is CASTPPGLNIQYF. For the CDR3, the DNA is TGTGCCAGCACCCCTCCGGGCCTAAACATTCAGTACTTC.

The gene calls are TRBV4-3 and TRBJ2-1; 7 bases align to TRBD2. Germline V gene sequence: CDR1 LGHNA, CDR2 YSLEER. CDR3 size: 16 residues. The J segment lost 1 base and the V segment lost 4 bases, leaving 7 bases of the junction unmatched. CDR3 loop: CASSPAGTNSYNEQFF. The CDR3 DNA reads as TGCGCCAGCAGCCCCGCCGGGACTAATTCCTACAATGAGCAGTTCTTC.

The chain combines TRBV7-2 with TRBJ2-7; the D gene could be TRBD1 or TRBD2 (6 bases each). V was pared by 5 bases and J by 1 base, with 9 bases between. Germline V gene data show CDR1 as SGHTA and CDR2 as FQGNSA. CDR3 size: 13 residues. The CDR3 reads CASSRGPSYEQYF. Here the CDR3 DNA reads TGTGCCAGCAGCCGGGGGCCTTCCTACGAGCAGTACTTC.

This rearrangement joins TRBV11-2 to TRBJ2-7, with TRBD1 as a possible D gene (5 bases). V was clipped by 5 bases and J by 1 base, with 15 bases between them. Germline V gene sequence: CDR1 SGHAT, CDR2 FQNNGV. CDR3 length equals 15 residues. The CDR3 coding sequence is TGTGCCAGCAGCCCTGGGGCCACTTTTTCCTACGAGCAGTACTTC. Translated, it gives CASSPGATFSYEQYF.

This clone has just one count. The chain links TRBV7-8 to TRBJ2-7, with TRBD1 matching over 8 bases. Per germline, CDR1 SGHVS and CDR2 FQNEAQ. This CDR3 has 13 residues. V shed 5 bases, J shed 5 bases, and the junction held 5 bases outside the gene matches. This CDR3 reads CASSPRTGNEQYF. CDR3 coding DNA: TGTGCCAGCAGCCCCCGGACAGGGAACGAGCAGTACTTC. The variable domain in full, completed from reference TRBV7-8 and TRBJ2-7, reads GAGVSQSPRYKVAKRGQDVALRCDPISGHVSLFWYQQALGQGPEFLTYFQNEAQLDKSGLPSDRFFAERPEGSVSTLKIQRTQQEDSAVYLCASSPRTGNEQYFGPGTRLTVT.

The chain has TRBV7-6 and TRBJ2-3; tentative D call: TRBD1 (5 bases). The CDR3 consists of 14 residues. V lost 3 bases and J lost 2, with 9 bases in between. Looked up from germline, CDR1 is SGHVS and CDR2 is FNYEAQ. CDR3 amino acids: CASSLGLDTDTQYF. The CDR3 region has the DNA TGTGCCAGCAGCTTGGGGCTCGACACAGATACGCAGTATTTT.

The gene calls are TRBV7-2 and TRBJ1-5; D ambiguous. Germline CDR1 reads SGHTA; CDR2 reads FQGNSA. Trimming took off 1 base at V and 0 bases at J, with 10 bases between the two ends. This CDR3 spans 16 amino acids. The CDR3 is CASSLGQVLSNQPQHF. CDR3 sequence (DNA): TGTGCCAGCAGCTTAGGGCAGGTGCTTAGCAATCAGCCCCAGCATTTT. Combining the CDR3 with reference TRBV7-2 and TRBJ1-5 gives the whole variable domain GAGVSQSPSNKVTEKGKDVELRCDPISGHTALYWYRQSLGQGLEFLIYFQGNSAPDKSGLPSDRFSAERTGGSVSTLTIQRTQQEDSAVYLCASSLGQVLSNQPQHFGDGTRLSIL.

This clone was found a few times. The gene calls are TRBV6-1 and TRBJ2-3, with 7 bases that match TRBD2. The CDR3 has 14 residues. In germline, CDR1 is MNHNS, CDR2 SASEGT. J gave up 5 bases and V 6 bases, and 8 bases lay outside the gene matches. Written as DNA, the CDR3 is TGTGCCAGCAGCGAACTAGCGTCAGGAGATACGCAGTATTTT. Translation: CASSELASGDTQYF.

Worth noting for this clone: Its ends do not fully match the called genes, so a read error is possible. V is TRBV7-7 and J is TRBJ2-3; D perhaps matches TRBD1 (6 bases). Looked up from germline, CDR1 is SSHAT and CDR2 is FNYEAQ (reference sequence). The CDR3 is 15 amino acids. Here the CDR3 reads CASSPGPRGWDTQYF. The DNA for the CDR3 is TGTGCTAGCAGCCCCGGTCCCAGGGGATGGGATACGCAGTATTTT. The full variable domain, rest sourced from reference TRBV7-7 and TRBJ2-3, is GAGVSQSPRYKVTKRGQDVTLRCDPISSHATLYWYQQALGQGPEFLTYFNYEAQPDKSGLPSDRFSAERPEGSISTLTIQRTEQRDSAMYRCASSPGPRGWDTQYFGPGTRLTVL.

This clone was found once. This sequence joins TRBV4-2 and TRBJ1-2, with a weak D call TRBD1 (5 bases). There are 14 residues in the CDR3. The V end lost 1 base, the J end lost 5 bases, and 11 bases lay between the germline ends. The germline gives CDR1 LGHNA, CDR2 YNFKEQ. The CDR3 loop reads CASSQGRGGYGYTF. The CDR3 bases are TGTGCCAGCAGCCAAGGGAGGGGTGGGTATGGCTACACCTTC.

The V and J genes are TRBV5-6 and TRBJ2-7; D gene unclear. Germline V CDR1 and CDR2: SGHDT, YYEEEE. The CDR3 has 11 residues. The V end was cut by 1 base, the J end by 8 bases, with 7 bases between. The CDR3 nucleotides are TGTGCCAGCAGCTTGTTGTCACAGCAGTACTTC. Protein sequence: CASSLLSQQYF.

This clone was detected only once. This chain uses TRBV27 with TRBJ1-2, with a tentative D call TRBD1 (5 bases). Germline V gene data show CDR1 as MNHEY and CDR2 as SMNVEV (reference sequence). Trimming took 6 bases from V and 8 from J, leaving 16 bases between them. The CDR3 runs 13 residues. The DNA of the CDR3 is TGTGCCAGCAGCCCGGACATCATTTTCGGCTACACCTTC. This gives the protein CASSPDIIFGYTF.

The chain links TRBV30 to TRBJ2-7; 9 nucleotides align to TRBD2. Germline CDR1 reads GTSNPN; CDR2 reads SVGIG (reference sequence). This CDR3 contains 13 residues. The V gene end was trimmed by 4 bases and the J gene end by 6 bases; junction bases not matched to a gene: 7. CDR3 residues: CAWKGGGGAEQYF. The DNA for the CDR3 is TGTGCCTGGAAAGGTGGCGGGGGGGCCGAGCAGTACTTC.

The chain couples TRBV5-6 to TRBJ2-7; D is unresolved. V gave up 1 base and J gave up 5 bases, with 13 bases separating them. CDR1 is SGHDT and CDR2 is YYEEEE in the germline V gene. The CDR3 extends over 14 amino acids. The CDR3 loop is CASSLWAPRDEQYF. The CDR3, as DNA: TGTGCCAGCAGCTTGTGGGCCCCACGGGACGAGCAGTACTTC.

The V and J genes are TRBV19 and TRBJ2-2, with TRBD1 matching 7 bases. V trimming: 6 bases; J trimming: 2 bases; junction bases outside the gene matches: 3. The CDR3 totals 14 residues. The germline gives CDR1 LNHDA, CDR2 SQIVND (reference sequence). CDR3 sequence (DNA): TGTGCCAGTAGAGGGACAGCCAACACCGGGGAGCTGTTTTTT. Protein product: CASRGTANTGELFF.